Described below is a single T cell receptor beta chain sequence and its context. Its antigen is still unknown. The germline gene is not matched at one end of the junction; a read error may be the cause. All of the isolated RNA was reverse transcribed with the High Capacity cDNA Reverse Transcription Kit, so expressed TCRB transcripts were sequenced. Deep immunoSEQ sequencing was applied to naive, central memory and regulatory T cell samples, giving an average of about 3.4 million total reads per sample. After sorted cells were lysed in RLT buffer, RNA was extracted with DNase-treated RNeasy Micro or Mini kits, with the choice depending on cell number. To prevent cross-contamination, each cell subset was processed individually, whereas patient and healthy donor samples were processed jointly. The immunoSEQ multiplex PCR was used to amplify TCRB sequences from cDNA, yielding 87-bp fragments that span the CDR3 region. Amplicons were sequenced on the Illumina HiSeq platform. The study's own analysis went as follows. Synthetic template baselines were used to correct PCR bias computationally, reads within Hamming distance 2 were collapsed together, and singletons that could not be merged were discarded. Reads were aligned to IMGT to assign V, D and J genes, CDR3 length, and insertions or deletions at six rearrangement sites. Clonotype counts were normalized to sorted cell number within each subset before computing true diversity and Gini coefficients with the tcR R package. Repertoire sharing was quantified using the overlap coefficient calculated on TCRB nucleotide sequences. As a proxy for the pre-selection repertoire, out-of-frame TCRB sequences from naive cells were analyzed. What TCRdb holds here is the immuneACCESS table cut down to in-frame rearrangements. Part of the clones is not present; checked against another copy, under half of the missing clones reflect an unresolved V gene, and the others are unexplained. That table is the source of V, J and clone size, and D and trimming were worked out from the DNA. The sample table holds more than 350,000 clones, of which about an eighth were seen once. More than 0.045% of the sample lies in the top ten.

From the germline V gene (reference sequence), CDR1 is SSHAT and CDR2 is FNYEAQ. The CDR3 covers 15 residues, taking in both the cysteine and the phenylalanine. CDR3 DNA is the only sequence kept; it has 45 bases, read in frame from the first base. The sample belongs to a study of beta chain features in type 1 diabetes (dated by TCRdb to 2017 to 2018). Context from the whole study: No differences in mean age, gender distribution, total cell number or subset yield were found between patients and healthy donors. A total of roughly 99,000,000 sorted cells were examined across all samples, and the number of cells per subset was strongly correlated with RNA yield. In the study, TCRB repertoires of sorted circulating CD4+ T cell subsets from recently diagnosed type 1 diabetes patients were compared with those of matched healthy donors. Naive and central memory subsets were obtained from all 28 donors, but regulatory and stem cell-like memory subsets were isolated from only 8 patients and roughly 8 healthy donors. The full study reports these points: Because cDNA was sequenced instead of genomic DNA, highly expressing activated cells could be over-represented, though the groups showed no difference in activation or CD3 levels. Because the HLA sub-analyses included only small numbers of individuals, any influence of HLA type on TCRB rearrangement was left unresolved. A moderate but significant shortening of TCRB CDR3 length was observed in type 1 diabetes patients in all four CD4+ subsets. PCR may preferentially amplify shorter templates, but because patient and control samples were amplified and corrected together, any resulting skew would affect both groups equally. Naive, central memory and regulatory TCRB repertoires appeared more similar among patients than among healthy donors. At VDJ recombination sites, patients with type 1 diabetes made fewer insertions and deleted more nucleotides, a pattern implying thymic rearrangement abnormalities.

Each donor gave one peripheral blood draw, around 0.12 L on average, collected into heparinised tubes. A BD FACSAria II was used to sort naive, central memory, regulatory and stem cell-like memory CD4+ T cells with a panel that included CD45RO, CCR7, CD25, CD127, CD95 and CD27. Purity was above 95% for every sorted population. PBMCs were isolated immediately by Lymphoprep density gradient centrifugation and stained directly without culture. So that batch effects would be minimized, each experiment stained and sorted samples in pairs, pairing one healthy donor with one patient. The source material was naive CD4+ T cells from blood. In light of the paper, this sample's cell subset or site label describes: true naive CD4+ T cells. Rearrangement joined TRBV7-7 to TRBJ2-1, with 10 middle bases fitting TRBD1. The receptor was isolated from a young woman in good health. The sequenced DNA is TGTGCTAGCAGCTTGGGGACAGGGGCCCACAATGAGCAGTTCTTC. Its translation is CASSLGTGAHNEQFF.